These 18 T cell receptor beta chains share one sample of origin, sequenced in a study of blood T cell repertoires in COVID-19. The method was immunoSEQ multiplex PCR; TCRdb's version includes in-frame clones alone and lacks a portion of them. The table lists just over 250,000 clones, about 89% of them singletons, with 2% to 2.5% in the top ten. Sequencing input: peripheral blood. These TCRs come from a woman in her 50s with acute or convalescent COVID-19.

The J gene is TRBJ2-3, the V gene TRBV9; 10 bases fit TRBD2. Per the germline V gene, CDR1 is SGDLS and CDR2 is YYNGEE. The J segment lost 7 bases and the V segment lost 2 bases, leaving 10 bases of the junction unmatched. CDR3 length equals 16 residues. The CDR3 sequence: CASSVASGSVRNTQYF. For the CDR3, the DNA is TGTGCCAGCAGCGTCGCTAGCGGGAGTGTTAGGAATACGCAGTATTTT.

The chain combines TRBV19 with TRBJ1-5; D is perhaps TRBD1 (5 bases). With 4 bases removed from V and 7 bases from J, the gap between germline ends came to 11 bases. The CDR3 consists of 13 residues. Germline loops: CDR1 LNHDA, CDR2 SQIVND (reference sequence). CDR3 protein: CASSTSRGQPQHF. The CDR3, as DNA: TGTGCCAGTAGTACCTCCCGGGGGCAGCCCCAGCATTTT. The whole variable domain, filled in from reference TRBV19 and TRBJ1-5, reads DGGITQSPKYLFRKEGQNVTLSCEQNLNHDAMYWYRQDPGQGLRLIYYSQIVNDFQKGDIAEGYSVSREKKESFPLTVTSAQKNPTAFYLCASSTSRGQPQHFGDGTRLSIL.

This clone was seen only a few times. The sample carries other DNA sequences with the same CDR3. This sequence joins TRBV19 and TRBJ1-5; 12 bases line up with TRBD1. V shed 2 bases and J 6 bases; nucleotides not matched to a gene: 5. Germline V gene sequence: CDR1 LNHDA, CDR2 SQIVND (reference sequence). The CDR3 is made up of 16 amino acids. The CDR3 coding sequence is TGTGCCAGTAGTATAACCGGGACAGGGGGCCGTCAGCCCCAGCATTTT. It is translated as CASSITGTGGRQPQHF.

This sequence joins TRBV6-5 and TRBJ1-1; D not certain. CDR1 is MNHEY and CDR2 is SVGAGI in the germline V gene. Trimming removed 0 bases at V and 8 bases at J, with 7 bases between. CDR3 length: 12 amino acids. The CDR3 spells CASSYSHGEAFF. The CDR3 DNA follows: TGTGCCAGCAGTTACTCACACGGGGAAGCTTTCTTT.

The rearrangement uses TRBV4-2 and TRBJ1-1; D may be TRBD1 (5 bases). CDR3 length: 14 amino acids. Germline-derived CDR1 and CDR2 are LGHNA and YNFKEQ. Trimming removed 3 bases from V and 0 bases from J, with 8 bases in between. The CDR3 DNA is TGTGCCAGCAGCCAGCAGGGCATGAACACTGAAGCTTTCTTT. Translation: CASSQQGMNTEAFF.

This clone is a singleton in its sample. The V call is TRBV24-1, the J call TRBJ2-7; possibly TRBD1 for D (6 bases). The V end lost 3 bases, the J end lost 8 bases, and 10 bases lay between the germline ends. Germline CDR1 and CDR2: KGHDR and SFDVKD. The CDR3 spans 12 residues. The CDR3 sequence: CATSDQGTKQYF. CDR3 coding DNA: TGTGCCACCAGTGATCAGGGGACCAAGCAGTACTTC.

The rearrangement uses TRBV5-1 and TRBJ1-4; TRBD1 agrees at 8 bases. In germline, CDR1 is SGHRS, CDR2 YFSETQ. V shed 5 bases and J 7 bases; nucleotides not matched to a gene: 13. The CDR3 runs 16 residues. The CDR3 reads CASRSQGARFAEKLFF. DNA of the CDR3: TGCGCCAGCAGAAGCCAGGGGGCGCGTTTCGCTGAAAAACTGTTTTTT.

V usage is TRBV27 and J usage is TRBJ2-2, with a tentative D call TRBD2 (5 bases). The CDR3 covers 13 residues. Germline V gene data show CDR1 as MNHEY and CDR2 as SMNVEV (reference sequence). V was shortened by 6 bases and J by 1 base, with 6 bases between the two germline ends. In DNA form, the CDR3 reads TGTGCCAGCAGGGACTTGAACACCGGGGAGCTGTTTTTT. The encoded protein is CASRDLNTGELFF.

V gene TRBV29-1 combines with J gene TRBJ2-3; a possible D gene is TRBD1 (6 bases). Germline values: CDR1 SQVTM, CDR2 ANQGSEA. This CDR3 contains 12 residues. The V end was cut by 5 bases, the J end by 1 base, with 7 bases between. DNA for the CDR3: TGCAGCGTTCACAGGGGCACAGATACGCAGTATTTT. Translation gives CSVHRGTDTQYF.

CDR3 region: CASSPEGGYYGYTF. The CDR3 DNA follows: TGTGCCAGCAGCCCGGAAGGGGGCTACTATGGCTACACCTTC. This chain uses TRBV7-2 with TRBJ1-2, with 7 bases aligning to TRBD1. V shed 5 bases and J 3 bases; nucleotides not matched to a gene: 6. This CDR3 has 14 residues. Germline lookup yields CDR1 SGHTA and CDR2 FQGNSA.

The chain couples TRBV28 to TRBJ2-6; TRBD1 matches 11 bases. Germline CDR1 MDHEN, CDR2 SYDVKM. There are 17 residues in the CDR3. J gave up 3 bases and V 6 bases, and 7 bases lay outside the gene matches. The CDR3 region is CASSGQGAAVGANVLTF. The CDR3 DNA sequence: TGTGCCAGCAGCGGACAGGGGGCGGCCGTTGGGGCCAACGTCCTGACTTTC.

The gene calls are TRBV19 and TRBJ1-5; the match to TRBD1 covers 7 bases. With V trimmed by 1 base and J by 4 bases, 16 bases remained unmatched. Germline V gene sequence: CDR1 LNHDA, CDR2 SQIVND (reference sequence). The CDR3 runs 19 residues. In DNA, the CDR3 is TGTGCCAGTAGTATAGTAATGACAGGGAATTTATTTTGGAATCAGCCCCAGCATTTT. Amino acids: CASSIVMTGNLFWNQPQHF.

This sequence joins TRBV5-1 and TRBJ1-1; D is unclear. V lost 4 bases to trimming and J lost 1 base, with 17 bases between them. CDR1 and CDR2 from the germline V gene are SGHRS and YFSETQ. The CDR3 length is 16 residues. The DNA for the CDR3 is TGCGCCAGCAGCCCACTCGGAGGGCTCGGGAACACTGAAGCTTTCTTT. Protein product: CASSPLGGLGNTEAFF. Looking up the rest from reference TRBV5-1 and TRBJ1-1 gives the full variable domain: KAGVTQTPRYLIKTRGQQVTLSCSPISGHRSVSWYQQTPGQGLQFLFEYFSETQRNKGNFPGRFSGRQFSNSRSEMNVSTLELGDSALYLCASSPLGGLGNTEAFFGQGTRLTVV.

This chain connects TRBV28 to TRBJ2-4; the match to TRBD1 covers 7 bases. The CDR3 totals 13 residues. CDR1 and CDR2 from the germline V gene are MDHEN and SYDVKM. V trimming: 3 bases; J trimming: 13 bases; junction bases outside the gene matches: 9. The CDR3 region has the DNA TGTGCCAGCAGTTTGGCCACCCGGGACAGACAGTACTTC. Amino acid sequence: CASSLATRDRQYF.

This clone was detected once. The chain has TRBV29-1 and TRBJ2-7; the D gene is possibly TRBD2 (6 bases). Germline CDR1 and CDR2: SQVTM and ANQGSEA. V dropped 2 bases and J dropped 7 bases, with 15 bases sitting between them. This CDR3 has 13 amino acids. For the CDR3, the DNA is TGCAGCGTTGAAAATACGGGAGTGAGTGAGCAGTACTTC. Translated: CSVENTGVSEQYF.

This rearrangement joins TRBV7-3 to TRBJ1-5; D remains unclear. CDR1 is SGHTA and CDR2 is FQGTGA in the germline V gene. This CDR3 contains 13 residues. Trimming pared 0 bases from V and 8 bases from J, leaving 8 bases between. The CDR3 spells CASSLTKREPQHF. CDR3 nucleotides: TGTGCCAGCAGCTTAACGAAGAGGGAGCCCCAGCATTTT.

This clone was seen once. Written as DNA, the CDR3 is TGTGCCACCAGTGCGGTTTACAATGAGCAGTTCTTC. This encodes CATSAVYNEQFF. The V gene is TRBV24-1, the J gene TRBJ2-1; D gene unclear. V was pared by 5 bases and J by 4 bases, with 5 bases between. This CDR3 comprises 12 residues. Per the germline V gene, CDR1 is KGHDR and CDR2 is SFDVKD.

This chain joins TRBV5-1 and TRBJ2-1; tentatively, D is TRBD1 (6 bases). The germline CDR1 and CDR2 sequences are SGHRS and YFSETQ. Trimming pared 6 bases from V and 0 bases from J, leaving 13 bases between. This CDR3 contains 15 residues. Here the CDR3 reads CASKLQGSSYNEQFF. CDR3 nucleotide sequence: TGCGCCAGCAAGTTACAGGGCAGCTCCTACAATGAGCAGTTCTTC. The whole variable domain, remainder taken from reference TRBV5-1 and TRBJ2-1, is KAGVTQTPRYLIKTRGQQVTLSCSPISGHRSVSWYQQTPGQGLQFLFEYFSETQRNKGNFPGRFSGRQFSNSRSEMNVSTLELGDSALYLCASKLQGSSYNEQFFGPGTRLTVL.